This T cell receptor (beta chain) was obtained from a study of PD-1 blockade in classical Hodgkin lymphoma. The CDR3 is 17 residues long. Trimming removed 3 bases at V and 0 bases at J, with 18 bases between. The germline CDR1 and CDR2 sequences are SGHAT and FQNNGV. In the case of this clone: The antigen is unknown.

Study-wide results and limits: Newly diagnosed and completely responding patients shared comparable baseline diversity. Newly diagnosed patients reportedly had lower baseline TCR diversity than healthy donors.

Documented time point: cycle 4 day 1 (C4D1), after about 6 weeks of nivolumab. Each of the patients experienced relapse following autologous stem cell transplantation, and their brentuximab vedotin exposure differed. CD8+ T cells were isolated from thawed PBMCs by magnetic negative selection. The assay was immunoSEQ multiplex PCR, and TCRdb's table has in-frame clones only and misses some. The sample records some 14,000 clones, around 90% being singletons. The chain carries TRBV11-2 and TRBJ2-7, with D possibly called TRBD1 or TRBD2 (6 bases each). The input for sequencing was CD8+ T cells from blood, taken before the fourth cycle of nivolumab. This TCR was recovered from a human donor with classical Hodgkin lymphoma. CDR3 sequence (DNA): TGTGCCAGCAGCTTGCGGCGGTTAGGGGGGCCCTCCTACGAGCAGTACTTC. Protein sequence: CASSLRRLGGPSYEQYF.